The 8 T cell receptor beta chains in this list originate from one sample, sequenced in a study of T-cell memory formation after mild COVID-19. TCRdb recomputed calls from the 5' RACE reads with MiXCR, one row per CDR3 protein. The sample has some 50,000 distinct CDR3 sequences; 25% to 35% are singletons. The sequenced sample was PBMCs or a T cell subset sorted from them (not recorded which). The receptors shown here come from a man aged 18 to 29 who had mild COVID-19 (a few samples of this study predate the infection). Cell type and time point are not known.

This clonotype was counted a few times. The chain is built from TRBV20-1 and TRBJ2-3, with TRBD2 identical over 11 bases. CDR1 and CDR2 (germline): DFQATT, SNEGSKA (reference sequence). After removal of 0 bases from V and 4 bases from J, the junction contained 3 bases not matched to a gene. This CDR3 region has 15 residues. The CDR3 DNA is TGCAGTGCTAGAGATCTAGCGGGGGGTTCAGATACGCAGTATTTT. This encodes CSARDLAGGSDTQYF.

This clonotype is a singleton in its sample. The chain combines TRBV12-3 or TRBV12-4 with TRBJ1-4; D remains ambiguous. CDR3 length equals 15 residues. V was clipped by 2 bases and J by 5 bases, with 12 bases between them. The CDR3 DNA follows: TGTGCCAGCAGTTTAACCGGTCCCTCGAATGAAAAACTGTTTTTT. It translates to CASSLTGPSNEKLFF.

Only a few counts were recorded for this clonotype. The chain couples TRBV7-2 to TRBJ1-2, with D perhaps matching TRBD1 (5 bases). V was cut by 2 bases and J by 2 bases, with 9 bases left in between. The length of the CDR3 is 14 residues. CDR1 is SGHTA and CDR2 is FQGNSA in the germline V gene. This chain's CDR3 is CASSLRRQNYGYTF. The CDR3 DNA follows: TGTGCCAGCAGCTTAAGGAGACAGAACTATGGCTACACCTTC.

This clonotype was seen once. This chain links TRBV29-1 with TRBJ2-2; no definite D call. Per the germline V gene, CDR1 is SQVTM and CDR2 is ANQGSEA. Trimming removed 4 bases from V and 4 bases from J, with 16 bases in between. The CDR3 covers 15 residues. This CDR3 reads CSVALTMGSTGELFF. CDR3 coding DNA: TGCAGCGTTGCCCTGACGATGGGTTCCACCGGGGAGCTGTTTTTT.

A remark on this clonotype: At one of its ends the junction is not consistent with the germline gene, which may arise from a read error. The V gene is TRBV7-7, the J gene TRBJ2-5; 7 bases align to TRBD2. The CDR3 spans 15 residues. Germline-derived CDR1 and CDR2 are SSHAT and FNYEAQ (reference sequence). For the CDR3, the DNA is TGTGCTAGCAGCTTTTCTAGCGGAGAGGGGGAGACCCAGTACTTC. Its protein is CASSFSSGEGETQYF.

In regard to this clonotype: At one of its ends the junction is not consistent with the germline gene, which may arise from a read error. V usage is TRBV6-6 and J usage is TRBJ2-7, with D hard to call. The CDR3 has 15 residues. The germline V gene encodes CDR1 MNHNY and CDR2 SVGAGI (reference sequence). CDR3 amino acids: CASSTWTVNLLRPVF. The CDR3, as DNA: TGTGCCAGCAGTACTTGGACGGTAAACCTTTTGAGGCCCGTCTTC.

This clonotype has at least ten counts. The V and J genes are TRBV6-6 and TRBJ2-7; D unresolved. The V end was cut by 4 bases, the J end by 8 bases, with 15 bases between. The CDR3 length is 13 residues. Germline CDR1 reads MNHNY; CDR2 reads SVGAGI (reference sequence). The CDR3: CASSSGGVPKQYV. In DNA form, the CDR3 reads TGTGCCAGCAGTTCAGGTGGTGTCCCGAAGCAGTACGTC.

This clonotype was found a few times. V gene TRBV7-3 combines with J gene TRBJ2-3; TRBD2 aligns across 12 bases. Germline CDR1 and CDR2: SGHTA and FQGTGA. This CDR3 spans 14 amino acids. With V trimmed by 5 bases and J by 3 bases, 0 bases remained unmatched. The CDR3 sequence is CASSTSGGTDTQYF. As DNA, the CDR3 is TGTGCCAGCAGCACTAGCGGGGGGACAGATACGCAGTATTTT. Filled out from reference TRBV7-3 and TRBJ2-3, the complete variable domain reads GAGVSQTPSNKVTEKGKYVELRCDPISGHTALYWYRQSLGQGPEFLIYFQGTGAADDSGLPNDRFFAVRPEGSVSTLKIQRTERGDSAVYLCASSTSGGTDTQYFGPGTRLTVL.